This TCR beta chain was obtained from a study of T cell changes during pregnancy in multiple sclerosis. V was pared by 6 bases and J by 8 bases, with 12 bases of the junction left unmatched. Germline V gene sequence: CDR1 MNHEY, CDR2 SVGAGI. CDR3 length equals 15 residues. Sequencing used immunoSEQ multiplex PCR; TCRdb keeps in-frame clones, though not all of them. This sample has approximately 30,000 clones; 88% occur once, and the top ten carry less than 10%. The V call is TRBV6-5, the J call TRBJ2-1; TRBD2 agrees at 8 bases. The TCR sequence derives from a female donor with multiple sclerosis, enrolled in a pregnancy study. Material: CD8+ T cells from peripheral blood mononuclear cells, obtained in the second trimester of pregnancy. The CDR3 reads CASRLSGGPRYEQFF. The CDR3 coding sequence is TGTGCCAGCAGGCTCAGCGGGGGCCCCCGCTATGAGCAGTTCTTC.